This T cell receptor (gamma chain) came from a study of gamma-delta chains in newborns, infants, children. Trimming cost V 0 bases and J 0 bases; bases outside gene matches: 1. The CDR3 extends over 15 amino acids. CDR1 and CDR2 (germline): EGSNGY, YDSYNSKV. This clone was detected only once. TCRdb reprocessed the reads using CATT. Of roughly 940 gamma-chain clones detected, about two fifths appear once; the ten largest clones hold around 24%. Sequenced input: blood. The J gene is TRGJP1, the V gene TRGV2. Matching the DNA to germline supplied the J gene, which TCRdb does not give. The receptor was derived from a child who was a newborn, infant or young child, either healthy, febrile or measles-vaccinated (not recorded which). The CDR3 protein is CATWDGHTTGWFKIF. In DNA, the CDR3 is TGTGCCACCTGGGACGGGCATACCACTGGTTGGTTCAAGATATTT.